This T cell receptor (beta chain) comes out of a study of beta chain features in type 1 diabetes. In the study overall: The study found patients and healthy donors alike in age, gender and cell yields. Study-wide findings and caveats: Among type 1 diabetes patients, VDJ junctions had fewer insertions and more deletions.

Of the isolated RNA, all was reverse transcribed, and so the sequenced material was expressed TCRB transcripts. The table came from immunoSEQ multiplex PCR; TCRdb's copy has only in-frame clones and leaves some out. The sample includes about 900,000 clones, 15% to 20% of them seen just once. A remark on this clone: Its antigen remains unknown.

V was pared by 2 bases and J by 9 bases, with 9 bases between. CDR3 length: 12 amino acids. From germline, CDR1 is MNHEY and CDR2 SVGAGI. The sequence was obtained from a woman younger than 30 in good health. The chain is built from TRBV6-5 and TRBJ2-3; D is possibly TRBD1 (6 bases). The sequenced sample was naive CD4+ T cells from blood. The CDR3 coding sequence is TGTGCCAGCAGTTACGCCCAGGGGACGCAGTATTTT. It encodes CASSYAQGTQYF.